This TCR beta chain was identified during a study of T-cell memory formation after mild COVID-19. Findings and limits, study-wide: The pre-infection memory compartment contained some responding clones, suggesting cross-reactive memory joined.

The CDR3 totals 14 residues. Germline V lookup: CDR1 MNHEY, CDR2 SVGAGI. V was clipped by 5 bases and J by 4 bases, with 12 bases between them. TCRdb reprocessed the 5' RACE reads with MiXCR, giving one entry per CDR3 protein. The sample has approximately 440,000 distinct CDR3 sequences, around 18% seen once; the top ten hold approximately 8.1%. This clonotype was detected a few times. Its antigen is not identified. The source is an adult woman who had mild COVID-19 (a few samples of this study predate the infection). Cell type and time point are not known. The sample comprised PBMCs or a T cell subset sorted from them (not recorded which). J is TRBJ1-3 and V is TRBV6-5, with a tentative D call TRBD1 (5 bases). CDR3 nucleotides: TGTGCCAGCAGTCCCCAATCAGGGGGAAACACCATATATTTT. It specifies CASSPQSGGNTIYF.